The present T cell receptor beta chain was sequenced within a study of blood T cell repertoires in COVID-19. This clone has a single count. Data came from immunoSEQ multiplex PCR; TCRdb stores just in-frame clones and leaves some out. This table holds over 250,000 clones, 80% to 95% found once. This clonotype originated in a woman in her twenties or thirties with COVID-19, enrolled during active disease. Sequenced: peripheral blood.

The CDR3 DNA reads as TGTGCCGTGGGGGACAGGGTGGTTTCCGGGGAGCTGTTTTTT. It translates to CAVGDRVVSGELFF. The genes are TRBV2 and TRBJ2-2, with 9 bases fitting TRBD1. Germline V gene sequence: CDR1 SNHLY, CDR2 FYNNEI. V shed 11 bases and J 6 bases; nucleotides not matched to a gene: 10. This CDR3 spans 14 amino acids.